The sequence of this T cell receptor (beta chain) was determined in a study of molecular identifiers for immune sequencing clone quantification. Overall study results and limits: Over 97% of effector molecules, but under 1% in naive cells, were held by clones with more than 20 RNA copies. The sizes of highly expanded clones could be underestimated when identical TCR molecules share a barcode.

V trimming: 4 bases; J trimming: 4 bases; junction bases outside the gene matches: 10. This CDR3 comprises 17 residues. The germline V gene encodes CDR1 MNHEY and CDR2 SVGEGT. Worth noting for this clonotype: Its target is not known.

Each CDR3 protein gets one entry after TCRdb re-called the PCR reads with MiXCR. The table lists almost 20,000 distinct CDR3 sequences, roughly 20% of them singletons. This clonotype originated in a human donor in good health. Some libraries in this study had Jurkat cell RNA spiked in. This sequence joins TRBV6-2 or TRBV6-3 and TRBJ2-6, with 7 nucleotides matching TRBD2. The specimen was naive CD8+ T cells from blood, with Jurkat cell RNA spiked in. As for subset: FACS-sorted CD8+CD4-CCR7+CD45RA+ naive T cells. The chain's CDR3 is CASSLPGGPGGANVLTF. As DNA, the CDR3 is TGTGCCAGCAGTTTACCGGGAGGTCCAGGGGGGGCCAACGTCCTGACTTTC.